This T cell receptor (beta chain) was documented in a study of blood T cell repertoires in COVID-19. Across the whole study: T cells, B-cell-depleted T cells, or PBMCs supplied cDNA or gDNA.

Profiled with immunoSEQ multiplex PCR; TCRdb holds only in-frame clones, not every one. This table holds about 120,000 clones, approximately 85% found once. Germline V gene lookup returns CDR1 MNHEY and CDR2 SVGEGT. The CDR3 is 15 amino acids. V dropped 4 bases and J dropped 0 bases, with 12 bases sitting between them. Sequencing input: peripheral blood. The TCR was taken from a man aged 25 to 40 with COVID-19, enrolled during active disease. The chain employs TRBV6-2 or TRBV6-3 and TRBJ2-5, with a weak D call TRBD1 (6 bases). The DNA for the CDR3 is TGTGCCAGCAGTTCAGACAGGAGCAACCAAGAGACCCAGTACTTC. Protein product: CASSSDRSNQETQYF.